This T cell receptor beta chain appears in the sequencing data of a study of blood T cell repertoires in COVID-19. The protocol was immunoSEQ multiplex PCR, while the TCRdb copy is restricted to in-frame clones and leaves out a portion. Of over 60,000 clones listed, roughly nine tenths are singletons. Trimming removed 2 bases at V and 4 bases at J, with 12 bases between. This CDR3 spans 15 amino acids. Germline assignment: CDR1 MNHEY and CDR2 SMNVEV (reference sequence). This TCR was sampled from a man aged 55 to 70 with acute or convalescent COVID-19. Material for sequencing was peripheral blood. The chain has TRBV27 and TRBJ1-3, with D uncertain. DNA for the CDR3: TGTGCCAGCAGTTTAGACTACACGGCGGGAAACACCATATATTTT. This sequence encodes CASSLDYTAGNTIYF.